These 11 T cell receptor beta chains were all obtained from the same sample, sequenced in a study of identical twins. TCRdb re-called the 5' RACE reads through MiXCR, storing one row per CDR3 protein. The repertoire includes 640,000 or so distinct CDR3 sequences, roughly 6% of them detected once, and around 2% sits in the top ten. Sequences were obtained from naive T cells sorted from blood. These receptors originate from a man aged 18 to 35 in good health.

Many counts were recorded for this clonotype. This chain links TRBV29-1 with TRBJ2-1; TRBD2 matches 9 bases. Trimming at V came to 3 bases and at J to 6 bases, leaving 12 bases not matched to a gene. In germline, CDR1 is SQVTM, CDR2 ANQGSEA. This CDR3 comprises 16 residues. This CDR3 reads CSVEGLADLPVNEQFF. For the CDR3, the DNA is TGCAGCGTTGAGGGACTAGCCGACCTACCCGTCAATGAGCAGTTCTTC.

The rearrangement links TRBV28 to TRBJ2-5; no firm D call. Trimming took 6 bases from V and 11 from J, leaving 13 bases between them. This CDR3 spans 11 amino acids. Germline assignment: CDR1 MDHEN and CDR2 SYDVKM. The DNA of the CDR3 is TGTGCCAGCAGCGGAAGGGCATTACAGTACTTC. It translates to CASSGRALQYF.

This clonotype was detected many times. The V call is TRBV10-2, the J call TRBJ2-2; 10 bases are shared with TRBD1. The CDR3 is 16 amino acids. The germline CDR1 and CDR2 sequences are WSHSY and SAAADI. V was pared by 0 bases and J by 5 bases, with 3 bases of the junction left unmatched. The CDR3 protein is CASSESGTGVTGELFF. CDR3 nucleotides: TGCGCCAGCAGTGAGTCAGGGACAGGGGTGACCGGGGAGCTGTTTTTT.

Many counts were recorded for this clonotype. The J gene is TRBJ1-1, the V gene TRBV5-6, with D perhaps TRBD1 (5 bases). This CDR3 is 14 amino acids long. Germline V lookup: CDR1 SGHDT, CDR2 YYEEEE. The V end lost 7 bases, the J end lost 4 bases, and 17 bases lay between the germline ends. In nucleotides, the CDR3 is TGTGCCAGCCAGGACGGGGACGTTACCACTGAAGCTTTCTTT. Translated: CASQDGDVTTEAFF.

The table lists this clonotype with many counts. The chain couples TRBV20-1 to TRBJ2-1; D is perhaps TRBD1 or TRBD2 (6 bases each). In germline, CDR1 is DFQATT, CDR2 SNEGSKA (reference sequence). V was clipped by 1 base and J by 4 bases, with 26 bases between them. This CDR3 has 19 amino acids. The CDR3 nucleotides are TGCAGTGCTAGAGGTGAAGGGGGAGGAGGACGTTACCTTTACAATGAGCAGTTCTTC. Amino acid sequence: CSARGEGGGGRYLYNEQFF.

At least ten counts were recorded for this clonotype. The rearrangement links TRBV12-3 or TRBV12-4 to TRBJ1-4; unclear D gene. Trimming took off 6 bases at V and 0 bases at J, with 8 bases between the two ends. CDR3 size: 14 residues. As DNA, the CDR3 is TGTGCCAGCAGCAAACTTGCAACTAATGAAAAACTGTTTTTT. This sequence encodes CASSKLATNEKLFF.

In the case of this clonotype: With a much larger clone just one base away, this may be a read error. V and J are TRBV5-1 and TRBJ2-3; 8 positions agree with TRBD2. Trimming took 4 bases from V and 0 from J; bases not matched to a gene: 13. This CDR3 comprises 18 residues. In germline, CDR1 is SGHRS, CDR2 YFSETQ. This CDR3 is CASSLGIEREWSTDTQYF. For the CDR3, the DNA is TGCGCCAGCAGCCTTGGGATTGAGCGGGAGTGGAGCACAGATACGCAGTATTTT. The full variable domain, completed using reference TRBV5-1 and TRBJ2-3, is KAGVTQTPRYLIKTRGQQVTLSCSPISGHRSVSWYQQTPGQGLQFLFEYFSETQRNKGNFPGRFSGRQFSNSRSEMNVSTLELGDSALYLCASSLGIEREWSTDTQYFGPGTRLTVL.

This clonotype was counted a few times. The J gene is TRBJ2-1, the V gene TRBV18; D gene uncertain. Trimming left V 3 bases short and J 5 bases short, with 8 bases between. This CDR3 region has 13 residues. Germline assignment: CDR1 KGHSH and CDR2 LQKENI. The CDR3: CASSPLGNNEQFF. In DNA, the CDR3 is TGTGCCAGCTCACCCCTGGGGAACAATGAGCAGTTCTTC. Combining the CDR3 with reference TRBV18 and TRBJ2-1 gives the whole variable domain NAGVMQNPRHLVRRRGQEARLRCSPMKGHSHVYWYRQLPEEGLKFMVYLQKENIIDESGMPKERFSAEFPKEGPSILRIQQVVRGDSAAYFCASSPLGNNEQFFGPGTRLTVL.

This sequence joins TRBV7-6 and TRBJ2-5, with TRBD1 matching 8 bases. CDR1 and CDR2 from the germline V gene are SGHVS and FNYEAQ. With 5 bases clipped from V and 5 bases from J, the junction kept 13 bases outside the gene matches. This CDR3 contains 16 residues. The CDR3 DNA reads TGTGCCAGCAGCCCACCCTGGGCAGGGGGCTTTGAGACCCAGTACTTC. It translates to CASSPPWAGGFETQYF.

This chain joins TRBV10-3 and TRBJ2-7; TRBD2 matches 11 bases. This CDR3 spans 16 amino acids. Germline V gene sequence: CDR1 ENHRY, CDR2 SYGVKD. V was clipped by 2 bases and J by 4 bases; unmatched bases: 7. The CDR3: CAISETLAGDPYEQYF. For the CDR3, the DNA is TGTGCCATCAGTGAGACACTAGCGGGAGATCCGTACGAGCAGTACTTC.

This clonotype was counted only a few times. This chain uses TRBV5-1 with TRBJ2-3; D is possibly TRBD1 or TRBD2 (5 bases each). CDR3 length equals 16 residues. CDR1 is SGHRS and CDR2 is YFSETQ in the germline V gene. Trimming removed 5 bases from V and 0 bases from J, with 16 bases in between. CDR3 loop: CASRPFTGPSTDTQYF. The CDR3, as DNA: TGCGCCAGCAGACCGTTCACGGGGCCTAGCACAGATACGCAGTATTTT.